This entry features one TCR beta chain sequence. What it recognizes is unknown. The authors produced TCR alpha and TCR beta cDNA libraries with sample barcodes and UMIs by 5'RACE using constant-segment primers. A single record per CDR3 protein comes from TCRdb applying MiXCR to the 5' RACE reads. This sample has about 130,000 distinct CDR3 sequences, with around 25% found just once. The CDR3 sequence is 16 residues long. V was pared by 4 bases and J by 8 bases, with 13 bases of the junction left unmatched. Germline V lookup: CDR1 MRHNA, CDR2 SNTAGT. The sample belongs to a study of T-cell memory formation after mild COVID-19. Study-wide points: Clones contracting day 15 to 85 were balanced CD4/CD8; later expanders leaned CD4+. Cross-reactive memory apparently joined, as some responding clones appeared in pre-infection memory.

This chain links TRBV6-4 with TRBJ1-2, with TRBD1 matching 10 bases. This clonotype originated in an adult woman who had mild COVID-19 (a few samples of this study predate the infection). Cell type and time point are not known. The sample consisted of PBMCs or a T cell subset sorted from them (not recorded which). The CDR3 protein is CASSARSGTGASGYTF. The CDR3 bases are TGTGCCAGCAGTGCACGATCCGGGACAGGGGCTTCCGGCTACACCTTC.